This TCR beta chain was recorded in a study of T cell repertoires in cytomegalovirus infection. This clonotype occurred many times. TCRdb reanalysed the reads using MiXCR and keeps one entry per CDR3 protein. Here the sample spans about 180,000 distinct CDR3 sequences, about 15% being singletons. V was pared by 5 bases and J by 2 bases, with 4 bases between. The CDR3 extends over 13 amino acids. The germline V gene encodes CDR1 SGHVS and CDR2 FNYEAQ. This receptor was taken from a human donor in good health (CMV status not recorded). Some clones in this sample may be carry-over from other donors' samples. Sample: PBMCs. The V call is TRBV7-6, the J call TRBJ1-6; no clear D. The CDR3 reads CASSGTYNSPLHF. DNA of the CDR3: TGTGCCAGCAGCGGGACCTATAATTCACCCCTCCACTTT. The whole variable domain, filled in from reference TRBV7-6 and TRBJ1-6, reads GAGVSQSPRYKVTKRGQDVALRCDPISGHVSLYWYRQALGQGPEFLTYFNYEAQQDKSGLPNDRFSAERPEGSISTLTIQRTEQRDSAMYRCASSGTYNSPLHFGNGTRLTVT.